Shown below are 10 T cell receptor beta chains from a single sample sequenced in a study of early T cells in non-severe SARS-CoV-2 infection. TCRdb re-analysed the 5' RACE reads in MiXCR, keeping a single row per CDR3 protein. The top ten hold 3.8% of the sample, which has 74,000 or so distinct CDR3 sequences, roughly 10% seen once. Sequenced sample: whole blood. The receptors were gathered from an adult who was a healthcare worker with PCR-confirmed SARS-CoV-2 infection or an uninfected control (not recorded which).

This clonotype was found a few times. The gene calls are TRBV27 and TRBJ2-2; 8 nucleotides align to TRBD1. The V segment lost 7 bases and the J segment 3 bases; nucleotides outside the gene matches: 16. The CDR3 contains 18 residues. Germline V gene lookup returns CDR1 MNHEY and CDR2 SMNVEV (reference sequence). The CDR3 DNA is TGTGCCAGCAAGAAGCTTGGGACAGGCGCGTTACACACCGGGGAGCTGTTTTTT. Protein product: CASKKLGTGALHTGELFF.

On this clonotype: A much larger clone lies a single base off, so this may be a read error. The chain employs TRBV7-2 and TRBJ2-1, with TRBD1 as a possible D gene (5 bases). Deletions cut 2 bases from V and 9 bases from J, with 14 bases between. The CDR3 loop spans 14 amino acids. Germline V gene sequence: CDR1 SGHTA, CDR2 FQGNSA. The CDR3 DNA reads TGTACCAGCAGCTTATGGCAGGGTCCCGGTGAGCAGTTCTTC. Protein product: CTSSLWQGPGEQFF. The entire variable domain, with the rest obtained from reference TRBV7-2 and TRBJ2-1, is as follows: GAGVSQSPSNKVTEKGKDVELRCDPISGHTALYWYRQSLGQGLEFLIYFQGNSAPDKSGLPSDRFSAERTGGSVSTLTIQRTQQEDSAVYLCTSSLWQGPGEQFFGPGTRLTVL.

In its sample, this clonotype was seen a few times. This chain uses TRBV5-6 with TRBJ2-7; D gene uncertain. The germline V gene encodes CDR1 SGHDT and CDR2 YYEEEE. V was trimmed by 2 bases and J by 2 bases, leaving 8 bases between them. The length of the CDR3 is 13 residues. The CDR3: CASSFKGPYEQYF. In DNA, the CDR3 is TGTGCCAGCAGCTTTAAAGGGCCCTACGAGCAGTACTTC.

This clonotype occurred many times. This chain connects TRBV5-1 to TRBJ2-2, with D unclear. CDR1 is SGHRS and CDR2 is YFSETQ in the germline V gene. The V gene lost 3 bases and the J gene lost 7 bases, with 19 bases spanning the gap. This CDR3 spans 16 amino acids. This CDR3 is CASSYDINGLGGELFF. Here the CDR3 DNA reads TGCGCCAGCAGCTACGACATTAATGGGCTCGGCGGGGAGCTGTTTTTT.

This clonotype occurred many times. The chain joins TRBV30 to TRBJ2-5, with 7 positions matching TRBD2. Per the germline V gene, CDR1 is GTSNPN and CDR2 is SVGIG (reference sequence). This CDR3 is built from 14 residues. Trimming took 5 bases from V and 9 from J; bases not matched to a gene: 15. The CDR3 bases are TGTGCCTGGCGTATTGATGCGCTAGCGGTAGCCCAGTACTTC. Protein: CAWRIDALAVAQYF. The variable domain in full, with the rest retrieved from reference TRBV30 and TRBJ2-5, is SQTIHQWPATLVQPVGSPLSLECTVEGTSNPNLYWYRQAAGRGLQLLFYSVGIGQISSEVPQNLSASRPQDRQFILSSKKLLLSDSGFYLCAWRIDALAVAQYFGPGTRLLVL.

This clonotype was detected a few times. This rearrangement joins TRBV12-3 or TRBV12-4 to TRBJ2-4; 10 bases map to TRBD1. CDR3 length: 15 residues. With V trimmed by 5 bases and J by 7 bases, 8 bases remained unmatched. In DNA form, the CDR3 reads TGTGCCAGCAGTATTGACAGGGGGCACCGGAACATTCAGTACTTC. It encodes CASSIDRGHRNIQYF.

This clonotype has a count of ten or more. This rearrangement joins TRBV29-1 to TRBJ1-1; tentative D call: TRBD1 (6 bases). This CDR3 has 16 residues. Trimming took 7 bases from V and 4 from J, leaving 25 bases between them. Germline V gene sequence: CDR1 SQVTM, CDR2 ANQGSEA. This chain's CDR3 is CSALPPIQGGGTEAFF. DNA of the CDR3: TGCAGCGCCCTACCACCTATACAGGGAGGCGGCACTGAAGCTTTCTTT.

This clonotype was counted a few times. V usage is TRBV3-1 and J usage is TRBJ2-7, with a tentative D call TRBD2 (5 bases). CDR3 size: 15 residues. Trimming removed 4 bases at V and 3 bases at J, with 16 bases between. The germline V gene encodes CDR1 LGHDT and CDR2 YNNKEL (reference sequence). CDR3 sequence (DNA): TGTGCCAGCAGCCCTTCCGGGATTCAAAACTACGAGCAGTACTTC. It codes for CASSPSGIQNYEQYF.

A few counts support this clonotype. The chain employs TRBV9 and TRBJ2-5; D uncertain. The CDR3 has 12 residues. CDR1 and CDR2 (germline): SGDLS, YYNGEE. Trimming left V 4 bases short and J 5 bases short, with 9 bases between. The CDR3 region has the DNA TGTGCCAGCAGCCGAGAGGACGAGACCCAGTACTTC. Translated, it gives CASSREDETQYF.

The chain recombines TRBV7-9 with TRBJ1-1; D is unclear. In germline, CDR1 is SEHNR, CDR2 FQNEAQ (reference sequence). This CDR3 has 12 residues. With 11 bases removed from V and 5 bases from J, the gap between germline ends came to 15 bases. CDR3 region: CASSPARTEAFF. Here the CDR3 DNA reads TGTGCCTCCTCCCCCGCCAGGACTGAAGCTTTCTTT.